The rows below give T cell receptor beta chains drawn from one sample of a study of PD-1 blockade in classical Hodgkin lymphoma. Data came from immunoSEQ multiplex PCR; TCRdb stores just in-frame clones and leaves some out. The profile shows tens of thousands of clones, 65% to 85% of them singletons. Here the sequenced sample was CD4+ T cells from blood, taken before the fourth cycle of nivolumab. These receptors originate from a human donor with classical Hodgkin lymphoma. CDR3s include the opening cysteine and the closing phenylalanine or tryptophan. Fields, in order: D gene, CDR3 length, clone size, V gene, J gene, CDR3 DNA, CDR3 protein. The D gene is left open where the match is weak. The size of a clone is reported for some rows only, either as once, few or many, or as a class for expanded clones.

NA,12,NA,TRBV11-2,TRBJ2-1,TGTGCCAGCAGCCTTAGTACCAATGAGCAGTTCTTC,CASSLSTNEQFF
NA,14,few,TRBV5-1,TRBJ1-4,TGCGCCAGCAGCAACTCAGGGACTAATGAAAAACTGTTTTTT,CASSNSGTNEKLFF
NA,13,NA,TRBV5-1,TRBJ1-1,TGCGCCAGCAGCTTGACAGTGAACACTGAAGCTTTCTTT,CASSLTVNTEAFF
TRBD2,16,NA,TRBV5-6,TRBJ2-5,TGTGCCAGCAGCTTGAGGCTAGCGGGGGCCATGGAGACCCAGTACTTC,CASSLRLAGAMETQYF
NA,16,NA,TRBV7-9,TRBJ2-5,TGTGCCAGCAGCTTGCGTAGCACAGGGAGACAAGAGACCCAGTACTTC,CASSLRSTGRQETQYF
NA,13,few,TRBV5-1,TRBJ2-2,TGCGCCAGCCGGGCTCGGAACACCGGGGAGCTGTTTTTT,CASRARNTGELFF
NA,15,NA,TRBV5-6,TRBJ1-5,TGTGCCAGCAGTCGGGGGGACGGGCATAATCAGCCCCAGCATTTT,CASSRGDGHNQPQHF
NA,16,NA,TRBV5-1,TRBJ2-1,TGCGCCAGCAGCTTGTATCCCCCCCCGCAAACCAATGAGCAGTTCTTC,CASSLYPPPQTNEQFF
NA,14,NA,TRBV19,TRBJ2-6,TGTGCCAGTAGCTCAGGGGCTGGGGCCAACGTCCTGACTTTC,CASSSGAGANVLTF
NA,11,NA,TRBV19,TRBJ2-1,TGTGCCAGTAGTATCCTGTATGAGCAGTTCTTC,CASSILYEQFF
TRBD1,14,NA,TRBV25-1,TRBJ1-1,TGTGCCAGCAGTTCCCAGGGGGCGGGGACTGAAGCTTTCTTT,CASSSQGAGTEAFF
NA,14,NA,TRBV6-5,TRBJ1-1,TGTGCCAGCAGTCAGAGAGGGTGGAACACTGAAGCTTTCTTT,CASSQRGWNTEAFF
NA,15,NA,TRBV11-3,TRBJ2-5,TGTGCCAGCAGCTTAGATTTGGGGGACGCAGAGACCCAGTACTTC,CASSLDLGDAETQYF
TRBD2,16,NA,TRBV7-2,TRBJ2-5,TGTGCCAGCAGCTTACCGTTAGCGGGGGTGGGAGAGACCCAGTACTTC,CASSLPLAGVGETQYF
NA,14,NA,TRBV2,TRBJ2-2,TGTGCCAGCAGTGAGAACGGTTACACCGGGGAGCTGTTTTTT,CASSENGYTGELFF
NA,14,NA,TRBV5-5,TRBJ1-1,TGTGCCAGCAGCTTGGGGGGACCTAAGACGGAAGCTTTCTTT,CASSLGGPKTEAFF
NA,15,NA,TRBV5-1,TRBJ2-5,TGCGCCAGCAGCCCCCTGGCGGGGAAGCAAGAGACCCAGTACTTC,CASSPLAGKQETQYF
NA,13,few,TRBV4-1,TRBJ1-2,TGCGCCAGCAGCCAAGGGACAGTCTATGGCTACACCTTC,CASSQGTVYGYTF
TRBD1,13,few,TRBV6-5,TRBJ1-2,TGTGCCAGCACCACCTTCGGGACAGGGTACTACACCTTC,CASTTFGTGYYTF
TRBD1,15,NA,TRBV7-2,TRBJ1-2,TGTGCCAGCAGCTTAGTAGGGACAGCAAACTATGGCTACACCTTC,CASSLVGTANYGYTF
TRBD2,17,NA,TRBV5-6,TRBJ2-5,TGTGCCAGCAGCTTCACCCTAGCGGGGACCGGGAAAGAGACCCAGTACTTC,CASSFTLAGTGKETQYF
NA,15,NA,TRBV6-5,TRBJ1-6,TGTGCCAGCAGTTATGATAGGCAACCTAATTCACCCCTCCACTTT,CASSYDRQPNSPLHF
TRBD1,16,NA,TRBV7-2,TRBJ1-4,TGTGCCAGCAGCACTTACTTGACAGGGTCGGGTGAAAAACTGTTTTTT,CASSTYLTGSGEKLFF
NA,15,NA,TRBV6-5,TRBJ2-6,TGTGCCAGCAGTTCACAGGGTTCTGGGGCCAACGTCCTGACTTTC,CASSSQGSGANVLTF
TRBD1,15,NA,TRBV5-1,TRBJ2-7,TGCGCCAGCAGCTTGGAGACAGGGGATTTTTACGAGCAGTACTTC,CASSLETGDFYEQYF
NA,15,once,TRBV5-1,TRBJ2-6,TGCGCCAGCAGCTCCTCGTTCTCTGGGGCCAACGTCCTGACTTTC,CASSSSFSGANVLTF
TRBD1,14,NA,TRBV2,TRBJ1-5,TGTGCCAGCGGGGACAGGTCTGGCAATCAGCCCCAGCATTTT,CASGDRSGNQPQHF
NA,17,NA,TRBV11-2,TRBJ2-6,TGTGCCAGCAGCTTAGTCGTTCAGGGCTCTGGGGCCAACGTCCTGACTTTC,CASSLVVQGSGANVLTF
NA,15,NA,TRBV5-4,TRBJ2-3,TGTGCCAGCAGCTTAAGACAGGCCGACACAGATACGCAGTATTTT,CASSLRQADTDTQYF
NA,16,NA,TRBV7-9,TRBJ1-3,TGTGCCAGCAGCCCATCCACGACAGGCTCTGGAAACACCATATATTTT,CASSPSTTGSGNTIYF
TRBD2,15,NA,TRBV5-1,TRBJ2-1,TGCGCCAGCAGCTTGGGGACTAGTTCCTACAATGAGCAGTTCTTC,CASSLGTSSYNEQFF
NA,16,NA,TRBV5-4,TRBJ1-2,TGTGCCAGCAGCAGGGGTGTAACCGGGACCCAATATGGCTACACCTTC,CASSRGVTGTQYGYTF
NA,10,few,TRBV10-2,TRBJ1-2,TGCGCCAGCGGGTTTAATGGCTACACCTTC,CASGFNGYTF
NA,12,NA,TRBV5-1,TRBJ2-5,TGCGCCAGCAGCTCACCCAGTGAGACCCAGTACTTC,CASSSPSETQYF
NA,16,NA,TRBV11-1,TRBJ1-1,TGTGCCAGCAGAAAAGGGGCAGGAGTAATGAACACTGAAGCTTTCTTT,CASRKGAGVMNTEAFF
NA,13,once,TRBV5-1,TRBJ1-1,TGCGCCAGCAGCTTTTCAGGGGATCAAAAAGCTTTCTTT,CASSFSGDQKAFF
NA,11,once,TRBV5-1,TRBJ1-2,TGCGCCAGCAGAAACTACTATGGCTACACCTTC,CASRNYYGYTF
TRBD2,16,NA,TRBV10-2,TRBJ2-2,TGCGCCAGCAAGGTTAGCGGGGGGCAGAACACCGGGGAGCTGTTTTTT,CASKVSGGQNTGELFF